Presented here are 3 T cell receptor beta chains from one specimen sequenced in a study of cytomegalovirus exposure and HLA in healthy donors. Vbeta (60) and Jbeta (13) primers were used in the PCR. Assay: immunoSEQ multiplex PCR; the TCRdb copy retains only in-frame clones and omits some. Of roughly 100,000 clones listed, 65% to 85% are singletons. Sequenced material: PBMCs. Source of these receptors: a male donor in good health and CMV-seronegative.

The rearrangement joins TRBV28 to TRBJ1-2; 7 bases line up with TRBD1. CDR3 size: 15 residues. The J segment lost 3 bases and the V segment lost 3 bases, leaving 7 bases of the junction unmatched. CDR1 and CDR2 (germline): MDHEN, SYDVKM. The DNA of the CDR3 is TGTGCCAGCAGTTTGGGGGCAGGGGGTTACTATGGCTACACCTTC. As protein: CASSLGAGGYYGYTF.

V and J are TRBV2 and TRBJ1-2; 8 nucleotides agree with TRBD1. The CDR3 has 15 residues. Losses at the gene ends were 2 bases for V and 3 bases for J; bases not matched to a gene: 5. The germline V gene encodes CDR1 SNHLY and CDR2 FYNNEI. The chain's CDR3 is CASSEFAGGDYGYTF. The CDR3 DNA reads TGTGCCAGCAGTGAATTCGCAGGGGGCGACTATGGCTACACCTTC.

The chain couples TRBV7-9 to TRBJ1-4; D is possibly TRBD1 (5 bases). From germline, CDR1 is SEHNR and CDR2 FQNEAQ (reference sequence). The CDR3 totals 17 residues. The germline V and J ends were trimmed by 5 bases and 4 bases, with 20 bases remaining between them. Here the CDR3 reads CASSIRVTGDINEKLFF. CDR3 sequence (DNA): TGTGCCAGCAGCATTAGGGTAACAGGTGACATTAATGAAAAACTGTTTTTT.